Below, 28 T cell receptor beta chains from the same sample are listed, as sequenced in a study of immune evolution from preneoplasia to lung adenocarcinoma. Assay used: immunoSEQ multiplex PCR; TCRdb lists only in-frame clones, some missing. The sample includes 5,000 or so clones, around 78% of them seen just once. The sample taken for sequencing was FFPE minimally invasive lung adenocarcinoma tissue. The receptors were gathered from a person aged 55-85 years with lung adenocarcinoma.

The chain has TRBV18 and TRBJ1-2; possible D gene TRBD1, 6 bases. This CDR3 has 15 residues. V dropped 2 bases and J dropped 6 bases, with 16 bases sitting between them. Germline V gene data show CDR1 as KGHSH and CDR2 as LQKENI. The DNA of the CDR3 is TGTGCCAGCTCACCAGTGGACAGACCGGGGGATGGCTACACCTTC. Translating gives CASSPVDRPGDGYTF.

The gene calls are TRBV7-1 and TRBJ2-1; TRBD2 might be the D (5 bases). TRBV7-1 is recorded as an ORF, its role being uncertain. V gave up 7 bases and J gave up 7 bases, with 8 bases separating them. The CDR3 extends over 11 amino acids. The CDR3 sequence: CASKEVNEQFF. The CDR3 DNA sequence: TGTGCCAGCAAGGAGGTGAATGAGCAGTTCTTC.

V gene TRBV2 combines with J gene TRBJ2-1; 7 nucleotides match TRBD2. With V trimmed by 3 bases and J by 4 bases, 3 bases remained unmatched. The CDR3 sequence is 14 residues long. In germline, CDR1 is SNHLY, CDR2 FYNNEI. CDR3 DNA: TGTGCCAGCAGTGACCGGACTAGTTACAATGAGCAGTTCTTC. This codes for CASSDRTSYNEQFF.

The chain recombines TRBV28 with TRBJ2-4; 9 bases fit TRBD2. V lost 5 bases to trimming and J lost 9 bases; unmatched junction nucleotides: 17. This CDR3 region has 17 residues. Germline values: CDR1 MDHEN, CDR2 SYDVKM. DNA for the CDR3: TGTGCCAGCAGTGCATTCCAAGTGGGGCTAGCGGGGTTCATTCAGTACTTC. Amino acid sequence: CASSAFQVGLAGFIQYF.

The V gene is TRBV30, the J gene TRBJ2-5; 7 bases match TRBD2. CDR3 length equals 15 residues. Unmatched junction bases numbered 10, after V lost 3 bases and J lost 3 bases. CDR1 and CDR2 from the germline V gene are GTSNPN and SVGIG (reference sequence). The DNA of the CDR3 is TGTGCCTGGAGGGTCGGGGGGTGGCTCGAAGAGACCCAGTACTTC. This codes for CAWRVGGWLEETQYF.

This rearrangement joins TRBV5-4 to TRBJ1-1; maybe TRBD1 (5 bases). The CDR3 spans 15 residues. Trimming stripped 4 bases from V and 5 bases from J, with 18 bases between. The germline V gene encodes CDR1 SGHNT and CDR2 YYREEE (reference sequence). Here the CDR3 DNA reads TGTGCCAGCAGCGCCCCCGGGGACTTGGTGACTGAAGCTTTCTTT. It translates to CASSAPGDLVTEAFF.

The rearrangement links TRBV30 to TRBJ1-5, with D possibly being TRBD1 (6 bases). The CDR3 covers 15 residues. Germline values: CDR1 GTSNPN, CDR2 SVGIG (reference sequence). V lost 2 bases and J 6 bases, leaving 17 bases between the germline ends. This CDR3 is CAWSHRGGGGQPQHF. The CDR3 coding sequence is TGTGCCTGGAGTCACCGAGGGGGGGGCGGTCAGCCCCAGCATTTT.

The chain combines TRBV9 with TRBJ2-3; 7 bases are shared with TRBD1. In germline, CDR1 is SGDLS, CDR2 YYNGEE. V dropped 4 bases and J dropped 2; count of bases not matched to a gene: 10. The length of the CDR3 is 16 residues. CDR3 amino acids: CASSPRQGELTDTQYF. CDR3 coding DNA: TGTGCCAGCAGCCCTCGACAGGGAGAACTCACAGATACGCAGTATTTT.

V gene TRBV27 combines with J gene TRBJ1-1; D unclear. CDR3 length equals 16 residues. CDR1 is MNHEY and CDR2 is SMNVEV in the germline V gene (reference sequence). V lost 4 bases and J 3 bases, leaving 18 bases between the germline ends. The chain's CDR3 is CASSSPGRSSDTEAFF. CDR3 coding DNA: TGTGCCAGCAGTTCCCCCGGGAGGTCGTCGGACACTGAAGCTTTCTTT.

The gene calls are TRBV20-1 and TRBJ1-1; D call uncertain. Trimming took 7 bases from V and 12 from J, leaving 12 bases between them. This CDR3 comprises 9 residues. Germline V lookup: CDR1 DFQATT, CDR2 SNEGSKA (reference sequence). The CDR3 spells CSGERETFF. CDR3 in DNA: TGCAGTGGTGAAAGGGAAACTTTCTTT.

This clone appeared a single time. Other DNA sequences in this specimen translate into the identical CDR3. The chain is built from TRBV2 and TRBJ2-7, with D unclear. Germline lookup yields CDR1 SNHLY and CDR2 FYNNEI. The ends were cut back, 5 bases at V and 4 bases at J, with 9 bases in the middle. The CDR3 spans 12 residues. As DNA, the CDR3 is TGTGCCAGCAGTTTAAGCTCTTACGAGCAGTACTTC. Its protein is CASSLSSYEQYF. The entire variable domain, with the rest obtained from reference TRBV2 and TRBJ2-7, is as follows: EPEVTQTPSHQVTQMGQEVILRCVPISNHLYFYWYRQILGQKVEFLVSFYNNEISEKSEIFDDQFSVERPDGSNFTLKIRSTKLEDSAMYFCASSLSSYEQYFGPGTRLTVT.

The chain is built from TRBV19 and TRBJ2-5, with TRBD2 matching over 9 bases. The CDR3 runs to 16 residues. Germline CDR1 is LNHDA and CDR2 is SQIVND (reference sequence). The V gene end was trimmed by 6 bases and the J gene end by 5 bases; junction bases not matched to a gene: 13. As DNA, the CDR3 is TGTGCCAGTAGGACTACCGGGACTAGCAACCGGGAGACCCAGTACTTC. Residues: CASRTTGTSNRETQYF.

This clone was seen just once. The chain employs TRBV5-1 and TRBJ2-2, with 12 bases matching TRBD2. The V gene end was trimmed by 4 bases and the J gene end by 0 bases; junction bases not matched to a gene: 4. Looked up from germline, CDR1 is SGHRS and CDR2 is YFSETQ. The CDR3 loop spans 17 amino acids. The CDR3 here is CASSARTSGANTGELFF. As DNA, the CDR3 is TGCGCCAGCAGCGCTAGGACTAGCGGGGCGAACACCGGGGAGCTGTTTTTT.

The chain couples TRBV7-6 to TRBJ1-4; no clear D. The V gene lost 1 base and the J gene lost 3 bases, with 12 bases spanning the gap. The germline V gene encodes CDR1 SGHVS and CDR2 FNYEAQ. The CDR3 contains 16 residues. The chain's CDR3 is CASSLGSRQANEKLFF. The CDR3 region has the DNA TGTGCCAGCAGCTTAGGGTCCCGGCAGGCTAATGAAAAACTGTTTTTT.

This chain's CDR3 is CASSQLRMDQPQHF. The DNA of the CDR3 is TGTGCCAGCAGCCAACTGCGGATGGATCAGCCCCAGCATTTT. The chain employs TRBV4-2 and TRBJ1-5; D unclear. Trimming stripped 2 bases from V and 5 bases from J, with 10 bases between. There are 14 residues in the CDR3. The germline gives CDR1 LGHNA, CDR2 YNFKEQ.

The V gene is TRBV7-3, the J gene TRBJ2-1; TRBD2 agrees at 8 bases. The CDR3 sequence is 15 residues long. V shed 5 bases and J 0 bases; nucleotides not matched to a gene: 3. CDR1 is SGHTA, CDR2 FQGTGA, per germline. DNA of the CDR3: TGTGCCAGCAGCCACAGCGGGAGCTCCTACAATGAGCAGTTCTTC. Amino acids: CASSHSGSSYNEQFF.

V usage is TRBV4-1 and J usage is TRBJ2-7; TRBD2 is a possible D gene (5 bases). Germline V gene sequence: CDR1 MGHRA, CDR2 YSYEKL. The CDR3 totals 15 residues. V lost 3 bases and J lost 6, with 18 bases in between. CDR3 sequence (DNA): TGCGCCAGCAGCCAGGGAGACATGTTTGGAGCCGAGCAGTACTTC. It translates to CASSQGDMFGAEQYF.

The rearrangement links TRBV7-9 to TRBJ2-2, with 7 positions matching TRBD2. CDR1 SEHNR and CDR2 FQNEAQ come from the germline V gene (reference sequence). CDR3 length: 15 residues. V was clipped by 6 bases and J by 0 bases; unmatched bases: 4. This CDR3 is CASSTGTTNTGELFF. CDR3 sequence (DNA): TGTGCCAGCAGTACCGGGACTACGAACACCGGGGAGCTGTTTTTT.

This clone was recorded a few times. CDR3 loop: CSVVGGGSYNEQFF. In DNA, the CDR3 is TGCAGCGTTGTAGGAGGGGGCTCCTACAATGAGCAGTTCTTC. This chain joins TRBV29-1 and TRBJ2-1, with D perhaps given as TRBD1 or TRBD2 (6 bases each). Trimming stripped 4 bases from V and 0 bases from J, with 10 bases between. Germline CDR1 and CDR2: SQVTM and ANQGSEA. The CDR3 is made up of 14 amino acids.

The V gene is TRBV6-1, the J gene TRBJ2-7; the match to TRBD2 covers 8 bases. Unmatched junction bases numbered 11, after V lost 10 bases and J lost 0 bases. The length of the CDR3 is 15 residues. The germline CDR1 and CDR2 sequences are MNHNS and SASEGT. The CDR3 coding sequence is TGTGCCACCGGGTGGTTACTAGCGGCCTCCTACGAGCAGTACTTC. Translation gives CATGWLLAASYEQYF.

The rearrangement links TRBV7-6 to TRBJ2-3; D gene unclear. Trimming pared 1 base from V and 8 bases from J, leaving 7 bases between. The CDR3 extends over 12 amino acids. Looked up from germline, CDR1 is SGHVS and CDR2 is FNYEAQ. In DNA, the CDR3 is TGTGCCAGCAGCTTAGTTCTGGGTACGCAGTATTTT. It encodes CASSLVLGTQYF.

The chain employs TRBV30 and TRBJ2-7, with unresolved D. This CDR3 is 16 amino acids long. The V gene lost 0 bases and the J gene lost 0 bases, with 15 bases spanning the gap. CDR1 GTSNPN and CDR2 SVGIG come from the germline V gene (reference sequence). CDR3 DNA sequence: TGTGCCTGGAGTGTACTCCACTTGGGGTCCTCCTACGAGCAGTACTTC. Translated: CAWSVLHLGSSYEQYF.

The V and J genes are TRBV5-1 and TRBJ2-7, with D tentatively TRBD1 or TRBD2 (6 bases each). The V and J ends lost 0 bases and 5 bases respectively, with 12 bases between them. Germline CDR1 SGHRS, CDR2 YFSETQ. The CDR3 sequence is 14 residues long. The CDR3 region is CASSLAGGGHEQYF. The CDR3 DNA follows: TGCGCCAGCAGCTTGGCCGGGGGCGGGCACGAGCAGTACTTC.

This clone came up once. In DNA, the CDR3 is TGCGCCAGCAGTTTAATAGCGGGAAATGAGCAGTTCTTC. It yields the protein CASSLIAGNEQFF. The chain is built from TRBV5-1 and TRBJ2-1, with TRBD2 matching over 8 bases. Germline trimming cut 5 bases from V and 7 bases from J; bases unmatched to any gene: 5. Germline assignment: CDR1 SGHRS and CDR2 YFSETQ. The CDR3 extends over 13 amino acids.

On this clone: Different DNA sequences within this sample yield the same CDR3. The CDR3, as DNA: TGTGCCACCAGCAGAGATGGCGGCAACAATGAGCAGTTCTTC. This encodes CATSRDGGNNEQFF. This chain uses TRBV15 with TRBJ2-1; no firm D call. The germline V gene has CDR1 LNHNV and CDR2 YYDKDF (reference sequence). CDR3 size: 14 residues. V was clipped by 0 bases and J by 5 bases, with 8 bases between them.

The V gene is TRBV29-1, the J gene TRBJ1-3; tentatively, D is TRBD1 (6 bases). This CDR3 comprises 12 residues. V shed 4 bases and J shed 10 bases, with 14 bases lying between them. Germline V gene sequence: CDR1 SQVTM, CDR2 ANQGSEA. CDR3 loop: CSVVGGFSTIYF. CDR3 coding DNA: TGCAGCGTTGTAGGGGGGTTTAGTACCATATATTTT.

This chain connects TRBV18 to TRBJ2-1, with TRBD1 matching over 7 bases. The germline CDR1 and CDR2 sequences are KGHSH and LQKENI. The CDR3 runs to 15 residues. After removal of 8 bases from V and 6 bases from J, the junction contained 13 bases not matched to a gene. The CDR3 here is CASRLGHRGRNEQFF. CDR3 in DNA: TGTGCCAGCCGCCTAGGGCACAGGGGACGCAATGAGCAGTTCTTC.

As regards this clone: One end of the junction varies from germline; a read error may be responsible. This chain joins TRBV5-1 and TRBJ2-1; no firm D call. Germline CDR1 is SGHRS and CDR2 is YFSETQ. The CDR3 sequence is 12 residues long. CDR3 amino acids: CASSLVVNEQFF. The DNA of the CDR3 is TGCGCCAGCAGTTTGGTGGTCAATGAGCAGTTCTTC.